Listed here are 3 T cell receptor beta chains from one sample, sequenced in a study of T cell responses to AZD1222 COVID-19 vaccine. Data came from immunoSEQ multiplex PCR; TCRdb stores just in-frame clones and leaves some out. The sample gives around 110,000 clones, 85% to 90% of which show up once; about 10% is in the top ten. Specimen: peripheral blood, collected on day 0 of AZD1222 vaccination. Receptors originate from an adult in good health.

In this sample, this clone turned up a few times. This sequence joins TRBV27 and TRBJ1-2; D might be TRBD1 (5 bases). This CDR3 is built from 13 residues. V lost 4 bases to trimming and J lost 8 bases, with 14 bases between them. In germline, CDR1 is MNHEY, CDR2 SMNVEV (reference sequence). CDR3 amino acids: CASSSIQGSGYTF. CDR3 nucleotides: TGTGCCAGCAGTTCTATCCAGGGAAGCGGCTACACCTTC.

This clone was counted many times. The genes are TRBV5-6 and TRBJ2-1; 7 bases align to TRBD2. The J segment lost 0 bases and the V segment lost 0 bases, leaving 6 bases of the junction unmatched. This CDR3 is 17 amino acids long. CDR1 and CDR2 from the germline V gene are SGHDT and YYEEEE. DNA for the CDR3: TGTGCCAGCAGCTTGGCGGGAGGACCGCTCTCCTACAATGAGCAGTTCTTC. Residues: CASSLAGGPLSYNEQFF. The complete variable domain, with remaining parts taken from reference TRBV5-6 and TRBJ2-1, reads DAGVTQSPTHLIKTRGQQVTLRCSPKSGHDTVSWYQQALGQGPQFIFQYYEEEERQRGNFPDRFSGHQFPNYSSELNVNALLLGDSALYLCASSLAGGPLSYNEQFFGPGTRLTVL.

For this clone: The sample has other DNA sequences that encode this CDR3 too. The gene calls are TRBV5-5 and TRBJ2-7; 7 bases align to TRBD1. The CDR3 contains 13 residues. CDR1 is SGHKS, CDR2 YYEKEE, per germline (reference sequence). V shed 4 bases, J shed 2 bases, and the junction held 3 bases outside the gene matches. The CDR3, as DNA: TGTGCCAGCAGCCGACAGGGTGCCTACGAGCAGTACTTC. Translated, it gives CASSRQGAYEQYF.